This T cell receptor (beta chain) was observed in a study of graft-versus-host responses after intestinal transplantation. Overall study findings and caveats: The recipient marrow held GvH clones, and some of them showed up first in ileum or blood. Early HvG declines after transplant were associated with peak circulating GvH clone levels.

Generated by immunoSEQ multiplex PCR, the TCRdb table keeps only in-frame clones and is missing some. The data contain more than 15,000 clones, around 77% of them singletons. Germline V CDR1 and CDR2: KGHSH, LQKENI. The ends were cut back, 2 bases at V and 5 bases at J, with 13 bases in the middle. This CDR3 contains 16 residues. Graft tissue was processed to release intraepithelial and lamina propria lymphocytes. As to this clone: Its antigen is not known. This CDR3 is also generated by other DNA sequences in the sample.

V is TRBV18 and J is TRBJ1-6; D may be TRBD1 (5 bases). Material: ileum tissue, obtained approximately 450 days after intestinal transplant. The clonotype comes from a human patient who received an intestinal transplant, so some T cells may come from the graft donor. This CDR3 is CASSPGATRHNSPLHF. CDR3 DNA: TGTGCCAGCTCACCAGGGGCCACAAGGCATAATTCACCCCTCCACTTT.